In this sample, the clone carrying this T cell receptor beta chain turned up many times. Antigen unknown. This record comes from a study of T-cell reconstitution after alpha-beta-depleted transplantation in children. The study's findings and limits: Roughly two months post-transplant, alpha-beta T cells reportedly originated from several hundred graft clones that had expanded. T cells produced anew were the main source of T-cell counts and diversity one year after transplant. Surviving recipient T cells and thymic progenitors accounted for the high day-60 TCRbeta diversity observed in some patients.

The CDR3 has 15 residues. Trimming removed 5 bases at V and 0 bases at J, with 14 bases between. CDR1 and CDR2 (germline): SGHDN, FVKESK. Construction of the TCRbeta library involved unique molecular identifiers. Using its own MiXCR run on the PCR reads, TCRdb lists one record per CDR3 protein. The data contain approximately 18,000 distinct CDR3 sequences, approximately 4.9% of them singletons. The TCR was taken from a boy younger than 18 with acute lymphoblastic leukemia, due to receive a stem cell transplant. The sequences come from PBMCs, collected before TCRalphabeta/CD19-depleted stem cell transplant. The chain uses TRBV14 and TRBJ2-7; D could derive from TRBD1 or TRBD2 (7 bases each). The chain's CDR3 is CASSKRDSTSYEQYF. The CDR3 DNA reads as TGTGCCAGCAGCAAGCGGGACAGCACCTCCTACGAGCAGTACTTC.